This T cell receptor (beta chain) was identified during a study of cytomegalovirus exposure and HLA in healthy donors. V was cut by 3 bases and J by 7 bases, with 13 bases left in between. Germline CDR1 reads SGHAT; CDR2 reads FQDESV (reference sequence). CDR3 size: 14 residues. PCR amplification relied on 60 Vbeta primers (plus 13 Jbeta primers). Measured with immunoSEQ multiplex PCR; TCRdb has only the in-frame clones, and not every one. The profile shows some 150,000 clones, 70% to 80% of them singletons. This clone showed up just once. Sequences were obtained from PBMCs. The origin of this receptor is a woman in her forties in good health and CMV-seronegative. This sequence joins TRBV11-1 and TRBJ1-5, with D perhaps TRBD1 (6 bases). CDR3 nucleotides: TGTGCCAGCAGCTTGGGGGCCGGGGGGCAGCCCCAGCATTTT. It translates to CASSLGAGGQPQHF.